The present T cell receptor (beta chain) was sequenced within a study of metastatic and nonmetastatic thyroid tumors. For the study at large: Thyroid patients, malignant and benign, had repertoires compared across blood and tumor or nodule tissue.

There were no patients who had received any treatment before thyroid surgery. As regards this clone: The antigen is unknown.

Study-level findings and limits: When malignant thyroid tumors were compared with benign nodules, TCR beta diversity was reportedly significantly higher in the malignant tumors. This held in both blood and tumor samples.

TCRdb redid the clone calls on the PCR reads using MiXCR. Counted here are about 59,000 clones, just under 30% occurring once; the ten biggest clones make up 15% to 20%. Trimming removed 7 bases from V and 2 bases from J; junction bases left unmatched: 10. The CDR3 covers 17 residues. Germline V gene data show CDR1 as MNHEY and CDR2 as SVGAGI. V and J are TRBV6-5 and TRBJ2-3; 12 nucleotides match TRBD2. The receptor's source is a female donor with papillary thyroid cancer or a benign thyroid nodule (not recorded which). Some clones in this sample may be carry-over from other donors' samples. The sequencing input was blood. Here the CDR3 reads CASNPSGGGRSTDTQYF. For the CDR3, the DNA is TGTGCCAGCAACCCTAGCGGGGGGGGACGATCCACAGATACGCAGTATTTT.